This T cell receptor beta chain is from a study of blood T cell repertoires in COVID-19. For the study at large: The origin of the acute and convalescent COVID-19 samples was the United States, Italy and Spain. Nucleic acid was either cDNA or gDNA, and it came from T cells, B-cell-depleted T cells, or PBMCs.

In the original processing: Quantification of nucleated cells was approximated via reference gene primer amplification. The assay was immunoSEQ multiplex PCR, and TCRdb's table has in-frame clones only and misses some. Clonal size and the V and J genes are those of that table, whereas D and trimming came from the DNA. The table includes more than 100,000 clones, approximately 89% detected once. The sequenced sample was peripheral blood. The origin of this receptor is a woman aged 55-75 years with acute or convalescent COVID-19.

CDR3 in DNA: TGTGCCACCAGTGAAATTGGGGGGTCCAGGACCGGGGAGCTGTTTTTT. Translated, it gives CATSEIGGSRTGELFF. The chain uses TRBV24-1 and TRBJ2-2, with a weak D call TRBD2 (6 bases). CDR1 is KGHDR, CDR2 SFDVKD, per germline. V shed 4 bases and J shed 5 bases, with 16 bases lying between them. CDR3 length: 16 amino acids.